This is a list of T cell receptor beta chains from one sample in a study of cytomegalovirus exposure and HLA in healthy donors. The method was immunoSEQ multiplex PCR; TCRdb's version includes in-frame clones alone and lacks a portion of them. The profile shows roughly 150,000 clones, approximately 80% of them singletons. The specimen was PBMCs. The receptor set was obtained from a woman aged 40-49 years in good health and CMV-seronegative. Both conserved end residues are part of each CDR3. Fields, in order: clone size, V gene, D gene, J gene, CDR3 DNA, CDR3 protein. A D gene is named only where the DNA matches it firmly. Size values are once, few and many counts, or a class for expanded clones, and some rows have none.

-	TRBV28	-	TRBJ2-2	TGTGCCAGCAGTACTCCGGGACACCGGACCGGGGAGCTGTTTTTT	CASSTPGHRTGELFF
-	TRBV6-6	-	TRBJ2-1	TGTGCCAGCAGTTACGCGATTAGCTCCTACAATGAGCAGTTCTTC	CASSYAISSYNEQFF
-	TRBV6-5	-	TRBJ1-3	TGTGCCAGCAGTAACCCGCAGGTTTCTGGAAACACCATATATTTT	CASSNPQVSGNTIYF
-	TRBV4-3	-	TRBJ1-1	TGCGCCAGCAGCCAAGTGAGGGACACTGAAGCTTTCTTT	CASSQVRDTEAFF
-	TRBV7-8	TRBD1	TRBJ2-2	TGTGCCAGCAGCCCAAGGACAGGAACCGGGGAGCTGTTTTTT	CASSPRTGTGELFF
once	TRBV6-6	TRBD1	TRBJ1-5	TGTGCCAGCAGTAAGGGACAGCCCGATCAGCCCCAGCATTTT	CASSKGQPDQPQHF
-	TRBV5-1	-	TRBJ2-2	TGCGCCAGCAACCCCTTCGCGAGAACGAACACCGGGGAGCTGTTTTTT	CASNPFARTNTGELFF
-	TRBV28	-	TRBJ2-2	TGTGCCAGCAGTTTAATCGTCGGGGAGCTGTTTTTT	CASSLIVGELFF
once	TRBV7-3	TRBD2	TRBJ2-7	TGTGCCAGCAGCCTACAGCGGGAGGGCTCCTACGAGCAGTACTTC	CASSLQREGSYEQYF
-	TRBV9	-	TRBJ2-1	TGTGCCAGCAGCGTAGGGACTAACACCCTCTCCTACAATGAGCAGTTCTTC	CASSVGTNTLSYNEQFF
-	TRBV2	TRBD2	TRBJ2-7	TGTGCCAGCGGCCACCCGGGACTAGCGGGGTCCTACGAGCAGTACTTC	CASGHPGLAGSYEQYF
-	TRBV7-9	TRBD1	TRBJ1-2	TGTGCCAGCAGCTTAGCTCCCAATTACCTAGCAGGGGGCTATGGCTACACCTTC	CASSLAPNYLAGGYGYTF
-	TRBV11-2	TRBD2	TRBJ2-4	TGTGCCAGCAGCTCCCTAGCGGGAGCACAGGGGAACATTCAGTACTTC	CASSSLAGAQGNIQYF
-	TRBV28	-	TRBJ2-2	TGTGCCAGCAGTTTATCCACGGACAGCCGGACCGGGGAGCTGTTTTTT	CASSLSTDSRTGELFF
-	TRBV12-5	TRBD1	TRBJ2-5	TGTGCTAGTGGTTCCCCGACAGGGGGCGAAGAGACCCAGTACTTC	CASGSPTGGEETQYF
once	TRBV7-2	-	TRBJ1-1	TGTGCCAGCAGCTTAAGGGGACAGAACACTGAAGCTTTCTTT	CASSLRGQNTEAFF
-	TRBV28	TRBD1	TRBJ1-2	TGTGCCAGCAGTTGGACAGGACGTTCCCCCCGGAACTATGGCTACACCTTC	CASSWTGRSPRNYGYTF
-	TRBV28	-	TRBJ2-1	TGTGCCAGCAGTTTATGGCGTCGTCGGTTCTTC	CASSLWRRRFF
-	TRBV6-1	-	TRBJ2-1	TGTGCCAGCAGTGAGGGTTGGCTAGCTCAGCAGTTCTTC	CASSEGWLAQQFF
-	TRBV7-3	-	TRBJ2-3	TGTGCCAGCAGCTCCATGAGGGCAGATACGCAGTATTTT	CASSSMRADTQYF
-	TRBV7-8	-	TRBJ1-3	TGTGCCAGCAGCCGCAGAGAGGCGGGAAACACCATATATTTT	CASSRREAGNTIYF
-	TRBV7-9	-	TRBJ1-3	TGTGCCAGCAGCCGAAGGGGTAACTCTGGAAACACCATATATTTT	CASSRRGNSGNTIYF
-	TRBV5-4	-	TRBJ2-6	TGTGCCAGCAGCTTGGCGGTGAACTCTGGGGCCAACGTCCTGACTTTC	CASSLAVNSGANVLTF
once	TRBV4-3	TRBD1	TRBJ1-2	TGCGCCAGCAGCCAAGACTTCGACAGGGCTGGCTACACCTTC	CASSQDFDRAGYTF
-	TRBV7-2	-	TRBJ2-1	TGTGCCAGCAGCACCCAGGTCATCTCCTACAATGAGCAGTTCTTC	CASSTQVISYNEQFF
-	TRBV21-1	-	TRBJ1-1	TGTGCCAGCAGCGGAGCTGAAGCTTTCTTT	CASSGAEAFF
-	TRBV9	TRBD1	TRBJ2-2	TGTGCCAGCAGCCGACAGGGGGCGGGAACCGGGGAGCTGTTTTTT	CASSRQGAGTGELFF
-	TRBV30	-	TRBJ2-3	TGTGCCTGGAGTGTACTTGGTGGGGGGGCGGGAGATACGCAGTATTTT	CAWSVLGGGAGDTQYF
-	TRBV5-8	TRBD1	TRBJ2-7	TGTGCCAGCAGCTTGGGTGGGACAGTAAACGAGCAGTACTTC	CASSLGGTVNEQYF
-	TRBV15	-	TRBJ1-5	TGTGCCACCAGCAGAGATCGGGGAGGGAGCAATCAGCCCCAGCATTTT	CATSRDRGGSNQPQHF
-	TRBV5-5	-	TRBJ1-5	TGTGCCAGCAGCGTACAGCTAAATCAGCCCCAGCATTTT	CASSVQLNQPQHF
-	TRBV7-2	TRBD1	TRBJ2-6	TGTGCCAGCAGCTCAGACAGGGCTGGGGCCAACGTCCTGACTTTC	CASSSDRAGANVLTF
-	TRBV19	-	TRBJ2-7	TGTGCCAGTAGTATTCAGGGTTTTTACGAGCAGTACTTC	CASSIQGFYEQYF
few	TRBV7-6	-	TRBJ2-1	TGTGCCAGCAGCTTTATGGGGGAGGTGTACAATGAGCAGTTCTTC	CASSFMGEVYNEQFF
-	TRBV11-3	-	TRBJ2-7	TGTGCCAGCAGCGGGACTTACCCCTACGAGCAGTACTTC	CASSGTYPYEQYF
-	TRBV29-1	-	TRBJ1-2	TGCAGCGTGGGGACGGGGGGCGCCTATGGCTACACCTTC	CSVGTGGAYGYTF
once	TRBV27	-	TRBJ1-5	TGTGCCAGCAGTTTGGTTTCCCCCAGGGTTTGGAGCAATCAGCCCCAGCATTTT	CASSLVSPRVWSNQPQHF
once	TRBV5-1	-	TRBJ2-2	TGCGCCAGCAGCCCAGACAGACGAAACACCGGGGAGCTGTTTTTT	CASSPDRRNTGELFF
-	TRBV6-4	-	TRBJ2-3	TGTGCCAGCAGTGACTCGAAGTTCCAGGAGGGCACAGATACGCAGTATTTT	CASSDSKFQEGTDTQYF
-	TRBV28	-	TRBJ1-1	TGTGCCAGCAGTTTAGGGGGCGGTTTGAACACTGAAGCTTTCTTT	CASSLGGGLNTEAFF
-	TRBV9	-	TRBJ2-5	TGTGCCAGCAGCGGGGGGGACGGAGAGACCCAGTACTTC	CASSGGDGETQYF
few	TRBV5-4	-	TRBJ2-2	TGTGCCAGCAGCTATAGGGCCTTTCGGGGCGGGGAGCTGTTTTTT	CASSYRAFRGGELFF
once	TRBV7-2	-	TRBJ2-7	TGTGCCAGCAGCATCCAGGGGGGCTACGAGCAGTACTTC	CASSIQGGYEQYF
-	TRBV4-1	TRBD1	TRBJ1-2	TGCGCCAGCAGCCAAGGGGGGACAGGGGTATTCTATGGCTACACCTTC	CASSQGGTGVFYGYTF
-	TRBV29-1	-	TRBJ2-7	TGCAGCGTTGAGAACAGCTCTCATGGCGAGCAGTACTTC	CSVENSSHGEQYF
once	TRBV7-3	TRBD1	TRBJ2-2	TGTGCCAGCAGCTTAACACAGGGGTGGGTTGCCGGGGAGCTGTTTTTT	CASSLTQGWVAGELFF
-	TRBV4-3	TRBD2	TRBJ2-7	TGCGCCAGCAGCCAGGCGGGAGGGCCGTACGAGCAGTACTTC	CASSQAGGPYEQYF
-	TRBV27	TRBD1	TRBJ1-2	TGTGCCAGTAGCCCAAATGGCGGGACAGCTAACTATGGCTACACCTTC	CASSPNGGTANYGYTF
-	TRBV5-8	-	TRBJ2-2	TGTGCCAGCAGCTTGGGACAGACCTCCGGGGAGCTGTTTTTT	CASSLGQTSGELFF
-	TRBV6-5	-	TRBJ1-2	TGTGCCAGCATTACACAGGGTTTGGGCTACACCTTC	CASITQGLGYTF
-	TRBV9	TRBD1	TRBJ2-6	TGTGCCAGCAGCCATAGAGCCGGGACAGCTTTTGGGGCCAACGTCCTGACTTTC	CASSHRAGTAFGANVLTF